The 27 T cell receptor beta chains below all came from one sample that was sequenced in a study of T cell responses to AZD1222 COVID-19 vaccine. Clones were sequenced by immunoSEQ multiplex PCR, and TCRdb holds only the in-frame ones, with some missing. Altogether fewer than 120,000 clones are present, around 81% being singletons, with the ten largest covering approximately 4.6%. Sequenced material: peripheral blood, taken on day 0 of AZD1222 vaccination. These receptors all stem from an adult in good health.

The rearrangement links TRBV5-1 to TRBJ2-7; TRBD1 agrees at 7 bases. Germline CDR1 SGHRS, CDR2 YFSETQ. CDR3 length: 15 residues. Trimming cost V 3 bases and J 5 bases; bases outside gene matches: 11. CDR3 sequence (DNA): TGCGCCAGCAGCTACCGACAGGGATCTTATGACGAGCAGTACTTC. Residues: CASSYRQGSYDEQYF.

This clone occurred a few times. CDR3 sequence: CASSQTGTGVLSEAFF. The DNA for the CDR3 is TGCGCCAGCAGCCAGACCGGGACAGGGGTTCTTTCTGAAGCTTTCTTT. The rearrangement joins TRBV4-3 to TRBJ1-1; 10 bases match TRBD1. V lost 3 bases, J lost 6 bases, and 10 bases stayed unmatched. Germline V gene lookup returns CDR1 LGHNA and CDR2 YSLEER. CDR3 length equals 16 residues.

This clone has just one count. CDR3 coding DNA: TGCGCCAGCAGCTCGCTGACAGGGGACACTGAAGCTTTCTTT. This sequence encodes CASSSLTGDTEAFF. The rearrangement joins TRBV5-1 to TRBJ1-1; TRBD1 matches at 8 bases. This CDR3 is built from 14 residues. Per germline, CDR1 SGHRS and CDR2 YFSETQ. The ends lost 3 bases at V and 3 bases at J; junction bases unmatched: 4.

V is TRBV5-1 and J is TRBJ2-7; 7 bases are shared with TRBD1. The V gene's germline CDR1 is SGHRS and CDR2 YFSETQ. Losses at the gene ends were 0 bases for V and 3 bases for J; bases not matched to a gene: 6. The CDR3 covers 15 residues. The CDR3 protein is CASSLGGTVGYEQYF. The CDR3 DNA reads TGCGCCAGCAGCTTGGGGGGGACAGTTGGCTACGAGCAGTACTTC.

V is TRBV2 and J is TRBJ2-3, with 8 bases identical to TRBD2. The trim removed 6 bases at V and 5 bases at J, leaving 7 bases unmatched. This CDR3 has 14 residues. Germline CDR1 is SNHLY and CDR2 is FYNNEI. The CDR3 spells CASRTLAGVDTQYF. The CDR3 DNA reads TGTGCCAGCAGGACCCTAGCGGGCGTAGATACGCAGTATTTT.

This chain links TRBV28 with TRBJ2-2; 13 bases are shared with TRBD2. The CDR3 length is 17 residues. Unmatched junction bases numbered 4, after V lost 4 bases and J lost 2 bases. Germline V CDR1 and CDR2: MDHEN, SYDVKM. Here the CDR3 DNA reads TGTGCCAGCAGTTCGGGGACTAGCGGGGCTAACACCGGGGAGCTGTTTTTT. Translating it yields CASSSGTSGANTGELFF.

This sequence joins TRBV6-5 and TRBJ1-2; D is ambiguous. The CDR3 loop spans 13 amino acids. Germline V gene lookup returns CDR1 MNHEY and CDR2 SVGAGI. V shed 2 bases and J shed 8 bases, with 12 bases lying between them. The CDR3 sequence: CASSYGGSWGYTF. In DNA form, the CDR3 reads TGTGCCAGCAGTTACGGAGGGAGTTGGGGCTACACCTTC.

This clone has just one count. The rearrangement links TRBV4-1 to TRBJ2-2, with D perhaps TRBD2 (5 bases). Per germline, CDR1 MGHRA and CDR2 YSYEKL. Trimming removed 1 base at V and 7 bases at J, with 22 bases between. This CDR3 region has 18 residues. CDR3 in DNA: TGCGCCAGCAGCCAAGCCCCCCTCCAGCGGCGTTCGGTCGGGGAGCTGTTTTTT. Its protein is CASSQAPLQRRSVGELFF.

This clone was counted a single time. This chain connects TRBV18 to TRBJ1-4; 8 bases line up with TRBD1. The CDR3 contains 15 residues. The germline CDR1 and CDR2 sequences are KGHSH and LQKENI. The V segment lost 4 bases and the J segment 7 bases; nucleotides outside the gene matches: 8. The CDR3 DNA is TGTGCCAGCTCACTGACAGGGGCCAGAGGTGAAAAACTGTTTTTT. Protein product: CASSLTGARGEKLFF.

The rearrangement uses TRBV9 and TRBJ1-3, with no clear D. Germline CDR1 and CDR2: SGDLS and YYNGEE. Trimming pared 3 bases from V and 7 bases from J, leaving 20 bases between. CDR3 size: 16 residues. For the CDR3, the DNA is TGTGCCAGCAGCGGAGGTGGCGAAGGAGGGAGGAACACCATATATTTT. Translation: CASSGGGEGGRNTIYF.

This clone has more than one count but fewer than ten. This chain uses TRBV24-1 with TRBJ1-5, with a possible D match to TRBD1 (6 bases). Trimming removed 4 bases from V and 2 bases from J, with 23 bases in between. CDR3 size: 19 residues. Per germline, CDR1 KGHDR and CDR2 SFDVKD. CDR3 coding DNA: TGTGCCACCAGTGACTCAGGACAGAGCTTATGGTTGGGCAATCAGCCCCAGCATTTT. It is translated as CATSDSGQSLWLGNQPQHF.

The genes are TRBV7-2 and TRBJ2-1, with 11 bases fitting TRBD2. With V trimmed by 6 bases and J by 3 bases, 13 bases remained unmatched. Germline-derived CDR1 and CDR2 are SGHTA and FQGNSA. The CDR3 spans 18 residues. CDR3 amino acids: CASRAPMGLAADYNEQFF. The CDR3 DNA follows: TGTGCCAGCAGGGCTCCAATGGGACTAGCGGCAGACTACAATGAGCAGTTCTTC.

This chain joins TRBV3-1 (or the pseudogene TRBV3-2) and TRBJ1-3, with D perhaps matching TRBD1 (5 bases). The V gene's germline CDR1 is LGHDT and CDR2 YNNKEL (reference sequence). Trimming stripped 1 base from V and 0 bases from J, with 10 bases between. There are 16 residues in the CDR3. In DNA, the CDR3 is TGTGCCAGCAGCCAAGCTGGGGACTTCTCTGGAAACACCATATATTTT. It specifies CASSQAGDFSGNTIYF.

The genes are TRBV21-1 and TRBJ2-1; no DNA check was done on the table's D call, TRBD1. TRBV21-1 has pseudogene status. This CDR3 contains 17 residues. The CDR3 loop is CARSGDSEAQSGHEQFF. CDR3 coding DNA: TGTGCCAGAAGCGGTGACAGTGAGGCCCAATCGGGCCATGAGCAGTTCTTC.

V gene TRBV28 combines with J gene TRBJ1-1; 10 nucleotides align to TRBD1. Germline-derived CDR1 and CDR2 are MDHEN and SYDVKM. Trimming took 6 bases from V and 7 from J; bases not matched to a gene: 11. This CDR3 is 15 amino acids long. In DNA, the CDR3 is TGTGCCAGCAGCAAAACCGGGACAGGGGTACATGAAGCTTTCTTT. Its protein is CASSKTGTGVHEAFF.

The rearrangement links TRBV7-2 to TRBJ2-7; D unresolved. The CDR3 extends over 14 amino acids. Trimming took 2 bases from V and 0 from J, leaving 8 bases between them. Germline CDR1 SGHTA, CDR2 FQGNSA. CDR3 sequence: CASSLNSFSYEQYF. The DNA for the CDR3 is TGTGCCAGCAGCTTAAACAGCTTCTCCTACGAGCAGTACTTC.

This chain joins TRBV7-2 and TRBJ1-3; D is unclear. CDR1 and CDR2 (germline): SGHTA, FQGNSA. The V end was cut by 1 base, the J end by 3 bases, with 7 bases between. The CDR3 loop spans 14 amino acids. The CDR3 DNA reads TGTGCCAGCAGCTTAGGAGGGAATGGAAACACCATATATTTT. This codes for CASSLGGNGNTIYF.

This chain joins TRBV5-1 and TRBJ1-5; D is uncertain. The CDR3 spans 15 residues. The V gene's germline CDR1 is SGHRS and CDR2 YFSETQ. V was cut by 5 bases and J by 1 base, with 13 bases left in between. The CDR3 region has the DNA TGCGCCAGCAGGCCGACCCTCTCGAGCAATCAGCCCCAGCATTTT. It is translated as CASRPTLSSNQPQHF.

V is TRBV15 and J is TRBJ1-6, with TRBD1 matching over 7 bases. Trimming took 8 bases from V and 7 from J; bases not matched to a gene: 11. The germline gives CDR1 LNHNV, CDR2 YYDKDF (reference sequence). The CDR3 is 15 amino acids. The chain's CDR3 is CATLSRTGPNSPLHF. In nucleotides, the CDR3 is TGTGCCACCTTGTCCCGGACAGGCCCAAATTCACCCCTCCACTTT.

This chain joins TRBV5-1 and TRBJ2-3; 10 nucleotides match TRBD2. V lost 4 bases and J lost 10; bases outside the gene matches: 12. CDR1 and CDR2 (germline): SGHRS, YFSETQ. The CDR3 is 15 amino acids. Here the CDR3 reads CASSTGTSAPGPQYF. The CDR3 DNA sequence: TGCGCCAGCAGCACCGGGACTAGCGCCCCAGGGCCGCAGTATTTT.

The rearrangement links TRBV9 to TRBJ2-2; tentative D call: TRBD1 (6 bases). The CDR3 consists of 14 residues. The V end lost 7 bases, the J end lost 3 bases, and 13 bases lay between the germline ends. Germline-derived CDR1 and CDR2 are SGDLS and YYNGEE. CDR3 coding DNA: TGTGCCAGCCAGACAGGCTTGGACACCGGGGAGCTGTTTTTT. Translating gives CASQTGLDTGELFF.

The rearrangement links TRBV13 to TRBJ2-7; TRBD2 matches 7 bases. Germline lookup yields CDR1 PRHDT and CDR2 FYEKMQ (reference sequence). Losses at the gene ends were 5 bases for V and 2 bases for J; bases not matched to a gene: 6. The CDR3 runs to 14 residues. The CDR3 nucleotides read TGTGCCAGCAGCCCACGGGGGGTACCCTACGAGCAGTACTTC. It codes for CASSPRGVPYEQYF.

The chain is built from TRBV7-8 and TRBJ2-5; 9 nucleotides match TRBD2. V lost 4 bases and J lost 4; bases outside the gene matches: 10. CDR3 length equals 16 residues. The germline V gene encodes CDR1 SGHVS and CDR2 FQNEAQ. Here the CDR3 reads CASSSYGRGGLETQYF. The CDR3 DNA is TGTGCCAGCAGCTCCTATGGGCGGGGGGGCTTAGAGACCCAGTACTTC. Supplemented by reference TRBV7-8 and TRBJ2-5, the full variable domain reads GAGVSQSPRYKVAKRGQDVALRCDPISGHVSLFWYQQALGQGPEFLTYFQNEAQLDKSGLPSDRFFAERPEGSVSTLKIQRTQQEDSAVYLCASSSYGRGGLETQYFGPGTRLLVL.

The chain joins TRBV7-9 to TRBJ1-4, with TRBD1 identical over 7 bases. Trimming cost V 2 bases and J 7 bases; bases outside gene matches: 4. Germline V gene sequence: CDR1 SEHNR, CDR2 FQNEAQ (reference sequence). CDR3 length: 14 residues. CDR3 residues: CASSLRQGGEKLFF. The CDR3 DNA reads TGTGCCAGCAGCTTAAGACAGGGTGGTGAAAAACTGTTTTTT.

V gene TRBV28 combines with J gene TRBJ2-1; tentative D call: TRBD2 (7 bases). The CDR3 covers 15 residues. V lost 2 bases and J lost 7, with 15 bases in between. The germline gives CDR1 MDHEN, CDR2 SYDVKM. The CDR3 spells CASSLGGGHENEQFF. The CDR3 nucleotides are TGTGCCAGCAGTTTAGGCGGGGGCCACGAAAATGAGCAGTTCTTC.

The chain joins TRBV11-3 to TRBJ2-2; D ambiguous. The CDR3 has 16 amino acids. Per the germline V gene, CDR1 is SGHNT and CDR2 is YENEEA. V was clipped by 3 bases and J by 4 bases, with 15 bases between them. The CDR3 protein is CASSFQAGSVTGELFF. In nucleotides, the CDR3 is TGTGCCAGCAGCTTCCAGGCCGGGTCAGTCACCGGGGAGCTGTTTTTT.

The chain employs TRBV9 and TRBJ1-5, with D possibly TRBD1 on 6 matching bases. The CDR3 is 15 amino acids. V was trimmed by 1 base and J by 0 bases, leaving 8 bases between them. CDR1 and CDR2 (germline): SGDLS, YYNGEE. This chain's CDR3 is CASSVTGNSNQPQHF. The CDR3 DNA sequence: TGTGCCAGCAGCGTAACAGGGAATAGCAATCAGCCCCAGCATTTT.